A single sample gave rise to the 30 T cell receptor beta chains below, sequenced in a study of CD8 T cells in Susac syndrome. About 0.45 to 1 ug RNA was reverse transcribed with random hexamers. TCRdb fed the immunoSEQ multiplex PCR reads into MiXCR, producing one record per CDR3 protein. This table holds 150,000 to 200,000 distinct CDR3 sequences, about 94% found once. The material sequenced was CD4+ T cells from PBMCs. These TCRs come from a human donor in good health.

The J gene is TRBJ2-1, the V gene TRBV30; 7 bases match TRBD1. With V trimmed by 1 base and J by 6 bases, 3 bases remained unmatched. The CDR3 sequence is 13 residues long. CDR1 is GTSNPN and CDR2 is SVGIG in the germline V gene (reference sequence). In nucleotides, the CDR3 is TGTGCCTGGAGTGCTGACAGGGCCAATGAGCAGTTCTTC. As protein: CAWSADRANEQFF. Full variable domain (outside the CDR3, taken from reference TRBV30 and TRBJ2-1): SQTIHQWPATLVQPVGSPLSLECTVEGTSNPNLYWYRQAAGRGLQLLFYSVGIGQISSEVPQNLSASRPQDRQFILSSKKLLLSDSGFYLCAWSADRANEQFFGPGTRLTVL.

J is TRBJ2-3 and V is TRBV27; 8 nucleotides line up with TRBD2. The ends lost 7 bases at V and 2 bases at J; junction bases unmatched: 8. The CDR3 is 15 amino acids. Per germline, CDR1 MNHEY and CDR2 SMNVEV (reference sequence). The CDR3 DNA is TGTGCCAGCAAACCCAAGCGGGGGATCACAGATACGCAGTATTTT. It is translated as CASKPKRGITDTQYF.

The chain carries TRBV12-5 and TRBJ2-1; TRBD2 might be the D (5 bases). Per the germline V gene, CDR1 is LGHNT and CDR2 is FRNRAP. Trimming removed 5 bases from V and 5 bases from J, with 10 bases in between. This CDR3 comprises 13 residues. This chain's CDR3 is CASGAGRDNEQFF. The CDR3 nucleotides are TGTGCTAGTGGTGCGGGTAGGGACAATGAGCAGTTCTTC.

The chain carries TRBV20-1 and TRBJ2-1; D is undetermined. CDR3 length: 12 residues. The germline V gene has CDR1 DFQATT and CDR2 SNEGSKA (reference sequence). The germline V and J ends were trimmed by 0 bases and 5 bases, with 5 bases remaining between them. CDR3 loop: CSARDRDNEQFF. In DNA form, the CDR3 reads TGCAGTGCTAGAGATCGGGACAATGAGCAGTTCTTC.

The V gene is TRBV5-1, the J gene TRBJ2-7, with D perhaps matching TRBD1 (6 bases). The CDR3 is made up of 14 amino acids. The germline V gene encodes CDR1 SGHRS and CDR2 YFSETQ. V lost 0 bases and J lost 2, with 9 bases in between. CDR3 protein: CASSLDRATYEQYF. The CDR3 nucleotides read TGCGCCAGCAGCTTGGACAGGGCAACCTACGAGCAGTACTTC.

This chain links TRBV20-1 with TRBJ2-1; D is perhaps TRBD1 or TRBD2 (6 bases each). The CDR3 loop spans 15 amino acids. Trimming took 3 bases from V and 0 from J, leaving 12 bases between them. Germline V gene data show CDR1 as DFQATT and CDR2 as SNEGSKA (reference sequence). CDR3: CSASRGLGSYNEQFF. For the CDR3, the DNA is TGCAGTGCTAGCAGGGGACTGGGCTCCTACAATGAGCAGTTCTTC.

This clonotype was observed a handful of times. The chain has TRBV7-2 and TRBJ2-7, with TRBD1 identical over 7 bases. This CDR3 has 13 amino acids. The V and J ends lost 1 base and 5 bases, in that order; junction bases with no gene match: 2. The germline V gene encodes CDR1 SGHTA and CDR2 FQGNSA. The DNA of the CDR3 is TGTGCCAGCAGCTTAGACAGGGGTGACGAGCAGTACTTC. As protein: CASSLDRGDEQYF.

This sequence joins TRBV23-1 and TRBJ2-4; the D gene is possibly TRBD2 (6 bases). TRBV23-1 falls under the ORF class, with uncertain function. The CDR3 length is 23 residues. V lost 0 bases and J 0 bases, leaving 30 bases between the germline ends. The CDR3 spells CASSQSVRGSREVPLRAKNIQYF. The CDR3 region has the DNA TGCGCCAGCAGTCAATCGGTCCGGGGGAGTAGGGAGGTACCACTTAGAGCCAAAAACATTCAGTACTTC.

CDR3 sequence: CASSQSRTRGGKNTEAFF. The CDR3 DNA sequence: TGCGCCAGCAGTCAATCGAGAACGAGAGGGGGCAAGAACACTGAAGCTTTCTTT. The rearrangement uses TRBV23-1 and TRBJ1-1, with TRBD1 identical over 7 bases. TRBV23-1 is recorded as an ORF, its role being uncertain. Trimming removed 0 bases from V and 1 base from J; junction bases left unmatched: 11. This CDR3 is built from 18 residues.

J is TRBJ2-1 and V is TRBV29-1; D is unresolved. The CDR3 consists of 13 residues. Germline V gene data show CDR1 as SQVTM and CDR2 as ANQGSEA. Between the trimmed V and J ends, which lost 8 bases and 2 bases, there was a span of 13 bases. The DNA of the CDR3 is TGCAGCACCTCTAAGAATCCCTACAATGAGCAGTTCTTC. Its translation is CSTSKNPYNEQFF.

This rearrangement joins TRBV5-6 to TRBJ2-4; tentatively, D is TRBD2 (5 bases). Germline lookup yields CDR1 SGHDT and CDR2 YYEEEE. V was trimmed by 4 bases and J by 0 bases, leaving 17 bases between them. The CDR3 runs 17 residues. The CDR3 reads CASSVRWSGLAKNIQYF. CDR3 nucleotides: TGTGCCAGCAGCGTGCGATGGAGCGGACTAGCCAAAAACATTCAGTACTTC.

This chain uses TRBV12-3 or TRBV12-4 with TRBJ1-5; D gene unclear. Trimming stripped 1 base from V and 6 bases from J, with 7 bases between. The CDR3 length is 13 residues. CDR3 in amino acids: CASSLVRGQPQHF. The CDR3 DNA reads TGTGCCAGCAGTTTAGTCCGGGGTCAGCCCCAGCATTTT.

This clonotype was recorded only once. The V call is TRBV4-1, the J call TRBJ2-6; 8 nucleotides align to TRBD1. Trimming removed 3 bases from V and 3 bases from J; junction bases left unmatched: 4. Germline V gives CDR1 MGHRA, CDR2 YSYEKL. The CDR3 runs to 16 residues. Here the CDR3 DNA reads TGCGCCAGCAGCCAGGGACAGGCTTATGGGGCCAACGTCCTGACTTTC. It translates to CASSQGQAYGANVLTF.

V usage is TRBV27 and J usage is TRBJ1-2; D possibly corresponds to TRBD1 (5 bases). Trimming pared 2 bases from V and 6 bases from J, leaving 13 bases between. CDR1 and CDR2 from the germline V gene are MNHEY and SMNVEV (reference sequence). This CDR3 comprises 14 residues. CDR3 sequence (DNA): TGTGCCAGCAGTTTAGCAGGGTTCTTCGATGGCTACACCTTC. Amino acids: CASSLAGFFDGYTF.

The V call is TRBV20-1, the J call TRBJ1-5, with D possibly being TRBD1 (5 bases). The germline V gene encodes CDR1 DFQATT and CDR2 SNEGSKA (reference sequence). V lost 4 bases to trimming and J lost 0 bases, with 13 bases between them. This CDR3 region has 15 residues. CDR3 sequence (DNA): TGCAGTGCTAATCAGGACATCTATAGCAATCAGCCCCAGCATTTT. Translating gives CSANQDIYSNQPQHF.

The chain carries TRBV3-1 and TRBJ2-7; D is undetermined. CDR3 length: 15 amino acids. Germline CDR1 is LGHDT and CDR2 is YNNKEL (reference sequence). The V and J ends lost 4 bases and 1 base respectively, with 14 bases between them. CDR3 nucleotide sequence: TGTGCCAGCAGCCCCAGAATCTGGTTTTCCTACGAGCAGTACTTC. The encoded protein is CASSPRIWFSYEQYF.

The chain joins TRBV7-8 to TRBJ2-7; 11 bases match TRBD1. V trimming: 5 bases; J trimming: 7 bases; junction bases outside the gene matches: 16. Per germline, CDR1 SGHVS and CDR2 FQNEAQ. CDR3 size: 17 residues. The CDR3 loop reads CASSPNLRTGGLGEQYF. CDR3 nucleotides: TGTGCCAGCAGCCCGAACCTTAGGACAGGGGGCTTGGGGGAGCAGTACTTC.

The chain couples TRBV27 to TRBJ2-7; the match to TRBD2 covers 8 bases. This CDR3 is 15 amino acids long. J was trimmed by 1 base and V by 4 bases; bases with no gene match: 6. Germline V gene lookup returns CDR1 MNHEY and CDR2 SMNVEV (reference sequence). The CDR3 DNA follows: TGTGCCAGCAGTTCCCCCCGACTAGCGTCCTACGAGCAGTACTTC. It codes for CASSSPRLASYEQYF.

V gene TRBV24-1 combines with J gene TRBJ2-2; no reliable D call. CDR3 length: 17 amino acids. The V gene's germline CDR1 is KGHDR and CDR2 SFDVKD. V was shortened by 4 bases and J by 0 bases, with 14 bases between the two germline ends. CDR3 in amino acids: CATSDNTAFANTGELFF. The CDR3 nucleotides are TGTGCCACCAGTGACAACACAGCATTCGCGAACACCGGGGAGCTGTTTTTT.

The genes are TRBV28 and TRBJ2-4; D uncertain. Looked up from germline, CDR1 is MDHEN and CDR2 is SYDVKM. V shed 1 base and J shed 10 bases, with 14 bases lying between them. This CDR3 has 14 amino acids. The CDR3 loop is CASSLFIETEIQYF. The CDR3 DNA sequence: TGTGCCAGCAGTTTATTTATCGAAACAGAGATTCAGTACTTC.

Here the CDR3 reads CSARDPGTSGRTDTQYF. Here the CDR3 DNA reads TGCAGTGCTAGAGATCCCGGGACTAGCGGGCGCACAGATACGCAGTATTTT. The chain joins TRBV20-1 to TRBJ2-3; 12 bases line up with TRBD2. This CDR3 contains 17 residues. Germline V CDR1 and CDR2: DFQATT, SNEGSKA (reference sequence). Trimming took 0 bases from V and 1 from J; bases not matched to a gene: 5.

The chain uses TRBV6-2 or TRBV6-3 and TRBJ2-6; no clear D. Germline loops: CDR1 MNHEY, CDR2 SVGEGT. CDR3 size: 15 residues. The V end lost 2 bases, the J end lost 4 bases, and 9 bases lay between the germline ends. CDR3 in amino acids: CASSYLTSGANVLTF. CDR3 nucleotides: TGTGCCAGCAGTTACCTCACGTCCGGGGCCAACGTCCTGACTTTC.

The rearrangement uses TRBV5-4 and TRBJ2-6, with no clear D. Germline CDR1 is SGHNT and CDR2 is YYREEE (reference sequence). The ends were cut back, 1 base at V and 4 bases at J, with 3 bases in the middle. This CDR3 region has 13 residues. CDR3 residues: CASSLFGANVLTF. The CDR3 nucleotides are TGTGCCAGCAGCTTGTTCGGGGCCAACGTCCTGACTTTC.

V gene TRBV12-3 or TRBV12-4 combines with J gene TRBJ2-1; D call uncertain. The CDR3 is 15 amino acids. Trimming removed 1 base at V and 2 bases at J, with 9 bases between. The CDR3 DNA reads TGTGCCAGCAGTTTAGTCGGAGTCCCCTACAATGAGCAGTTCTTC. Protein product: CASSLVGVPYNEQFF.

The rearrangement links TRBV2 to TRBJ2-7; D unresolved. The CDR3 spans 12 residues. From germline, CDR1 is SNHLY and CDR2 FYNNEI. The V and J ends lost 1 base and 3 bases respectively, with 4 bases between them. CDR3 bases: TGTGCCAGCAGTGAAGTCGGCTACGAGCAGTACTTC. Protein: CASSEVGYEQYF.

This clonotype was seen once. The chain uses TRBV7-2 and TRBJ2-7; D uncertain. The CDR3 is 14 amino acids. Trimming stripped 1 base from V and 2 bases from J, with 9 bases between. Germline V gene sequence: CDR1 SGHTA, CDR2 FQGNSA. CDR3: CASSLGNYPYEQYF. In nucleotides, the CDR3 is TGTGCCAGCAGCTTAGGAAATTACCCCTACGAGCAGTACTTC. The whole variable domain, remainder taken from reference TRBV7-2 and TRBJ2-7, is GAGVSQSPSNKVTEKGKDVELRCDPISGHTALYWYRQSLGQGLEFLIYFQGNSAPDKSGLPSDRFSAERTGGSVSTLTIQRTQQEDSAVYLCASSLGNYPYEQYFGPGTRLTVT.

J is TRBJ2-5 and V is TRBV27; 11 bases are shared with TRBD1. In germline, CDR1 is MNHEY, CDR2 SMNVEV (reference sequence). This CDR3 region has 16 residues. The J segment lost 7 bases and the V segment lost 6 bases, leaving 13 bases of the junction unmatched. This CDR3 reads CASSQIFGQGAVTQYF. The CDR3 coding sequence is TGTGCCAGCAGCCAGATTTTCGGACAGGGGGCTGTGACCCAGTACTTC.

The DNA of the CDR3 is TGTGCCAGCAGCTTAGCGGGAGTTACCGGGGAGCTGTTTTTT. Its protein is CASSLAGVTGELFF. The chain joins TRBV9 to TRBJ2-2, with 9 bases lining up with TRBD2. Germline V gene lookup returns CDR1 SGDLS and CDR2 YYNGEE. This CDR3 region has 14 residues. Trimming removed 4 bases from V and 5 bases from J; junction bases left unmatched: 3.

CDR3 nucleotide sequence: TGTGCCACCCACGGGGCGACGAACACCGGGGAGCTGTTTTTT. This codes for CATHGATNTGELFF. This chain uses TRBV7-9 with TRBJ2-2, with D perhaps assigned TRBD1 or TRBD2 (5 bases each). Germline CDR1 SEHNR, CDR2 FQNEAQ (reference sequence). Trimming shortened V by 10 bases and J by 0 bases, and 12 bases separated the two germline ends. This CDR3 has 14 amino acids.

This clonotype was seen only once. The rearrangement links TRBV20-1 to TRBJ1-1; tentatively, D is TRBD1 (5 bases). The germline V and J ends were trimmed by 6 bases and 6 bases, with 14 bases remaining between them. This CDR3 is 12 amino acids long. Germline V lookup: CDR1 DFQATT, CDR2 SNEGSKA (reference sequence). CDR3 sequence: CSARRQGPEAFF. CDR3 bases: TGCAGTGCCAGGAGGCAGGGACCTGAAGCTTTCTTT.